Below, 30 T cell receptor beta chains from the same sample are listed, as sequenced in a study of untreated major depressive disorder (dated by TCRdb to the late 2010s). Library preparation used the immunoSEQ multiplex PCR assay. TCRdb took this table from immuneACCESS and kept in-frame rearrangements with V and J called. Such tables lack part of the clones; where checked against another copy, unresolved V genes explain under half of the gap, and the rest is unexplained. Across this sample there are some 13,000 clones, with around 90% seen only once. The ten largest clones capture about 1.7% of the sample. General study outcomes and caveats: In CD4+ T cells, sequencing confirmed that depressed patients used TRBV05-01 (Vbeta 5.1) more than controls did, with a one-tailed test giving p = 0.040.

These TCRs are of unknown antigen specificity. Sequencing was done on a sample of CD4+ T cells from PBMCs. These receptors originate from a woman in her 30s with major depressive disorder.

The rearrangement links TRBV9 to TRBJ2-3; TRBD1 might be the D (5 bases). The CDR3 totals 16 residues. V was shortened by 1 base and J by 1 base, with 13 bases between the two germline ends. CDR1 is SGDLS and CDR2 is YYNGEE in the germline V gene. CDR3 residues: CASSVYQGTGTDTQYF. The CDR3 coding sequence is TGTGCCAGCAGCGTATACCAGGGAACCGGCACAGATACGCAGTATTTT.

The CDR3 region has the DNA TGTGCCAGCAGCTTATCCCCGGAGGGGGCGACAGTAACCCAGTACTTC. This encodes CASSLSPEGATVTQYF. The rearrangement uses TRBV7-3 and TRBJ2-5; D might be TRBD1 (7 bases). Looked up from germline, CDR1 is SGHTA and CDR2 is FQGTGA. The ends were cut back, 2 bases at V and 8 bases at J, with 21 bases in the middle. The CDR3 is 16 residues long.

The V gene is TRBV6-1, the J gene TRBJ1-5; D is perhaps TRBD1 (6 bases). CDR1 and CDR2 (germline): MNHNS, SASEGT. V was cut by 4 bases and J by 5 bases, with 18 bases left in between. This CDR3 is 16 amino acids long. CDR3 sequence reads: CASSARTPGVHQPQHF. The CDR3 region has the DNA TGTGCCAGCAGTGCAAGGACCCCAGGGGTCCATCAGCCCCAGCATTTT.

V is TRBV7-2 and J is TRBJ2-1; 7 bases are a match to TRBD2. Per the germline V gene, CDR1 is SGHTA and CDR2 is FQGNSA. Trimming cost V 6 bases and J 6 bases; bases outside gene matches: 2. This CDR3 has 12 residues. CDR3 nucleotide sequence: TGTGCCAGCAGGCGCGGGAGCAATGAGCAGTTCTTC. Amino acids: CASRRGSNEQFF.

The gene calls are TRBV27 and TRBJ1-5, with D unresolved. The germline V gene encodes CDR1 MNHEY and CDR2 SMNVEV (reference sequence). The CDR3 totals 13 residues. Trimming pared 6 bases from V and 5 bases from J, leaving 11 bases between. The CDR3 protein is CASSPASHQPQHF. Here the CDR3 DNA reads TGTGCCAGCAGCCCCGCCAGTCATCAGCCCCAGCATTTT.

The CDR3 is CSASRQKEQFF. The DNA for the CDR3 is TGCAGTGCTAGTCGTCAGAAGGAGCAGTTCTTC. The chain joins TRBV20-1 to TRBJ2-1, with D unresolved. Trimming shortened V by 3 bases and J by 10 bases, and 10 bases separated the two germline ends. Per the germline V gene, CDR1 is DFQATT and CDR2 is SNEGSKA (reference sequence). The CDR3 runs 11 residues.

This chain uses TRBV11-2 with TRBJ2-2; D ambiguous. Trimming left V 7 bases short and J 4 bases short, with 4 bases between. The CDR3 extends over 11 amino acids. Per the germline V gene, CDR1 is SGHAT and CDR2 is FQNNGV. CDR3: CASIVTGELFF. DNA of the CDR3: TGTGCCAGCATCGTCACCGGGGAGCTGTTTTTT.

The chain couples TRBV19 to TRBJ2-1; a weak D match, TRBD2 (5 bases). With 4 bases removed from V and 4 bases from J, the gap between germline ends came to 8 bases. The CDR3 has 13 amino acids. Germline assignment: CDR1 LNHDA and CDR2 SQIVND (reference sequence). CDR3 bases: TGTGCCAGTAGTAGCGGAGGTTACAATGAGCAGTTCTTC. Amino acids: CASSSGGYNEQFF.

The rearrangement links TRBV5-6 to TRBJ1-2; D not resolved. The germline gives CDR1 SGHDT, CDR2 YYEEEE. Trimming removed 0 bases from V and 9 bases from J, with 12 bases in between. The CDR3 runs to 13 residues. For the CDR3, the DNA is TGTGCCAGCAGCTTGGGGCATCGTTTCAGCTACACCTTC. Amino acid sequence: CASSLGHRFSYTF.

The chain recombines TRBV5-4 with TRBJ2-3, with D tentatively TRBD2 (5 bases). This CDR3 has 15 amino acids. Germline CDR1 is SGHNT and CDR2 is YYREEE (reference sequence). Trimming pared 0 bases from V and 2 bases from J, leaving 10 bases between. The CDR3 region has the DNA TGTGCCAGCAGCTTGGTTGGAGGTATCACAGATACGCAGTATTTT. It encodes CASSLVGGITDTQYF.

This clone was detected a few times. The gene calls are TRBV30 and TRBJ1-2; D uncertain. V dropped 1 base and J dropped 5 bases, with 5 bases sitting between them. Per germline, CDR1 GTSNPN and CDR2 SVGIG (reference sequence). This CDR3 is built from 11 residues. The CDR3 sequence is CAWSEVYGYTF. The CDR3 nucleotides are TGTGCCTGGAGTGAGGTTTATGGCTACACCTTC.

This chain joins TRBV7-8 and TRBJ1-2, with unresolved D. The CDR3 contains 14 residues. CDR1 SGHVS and CDR2 FQNEAQ come from the germline V gene. Trimming took 1 base from V and 4 from J, leaving 10 bases between them. Written as DNA, the CDR3 is TGTGCCAGCAGCTTAGGTGGGGTAGGCTATGGCTACACCTTC. Translated: CASSLGGVGYGYTF.

This clone was counted once. The V call is TRBV7-9, the J call TRBJ1-1; perhaps TRBD1 as D (5 bases). V was shortened by 9 bases and J by 0 bases, with 14 bases between the two germline ends. From germline, CDR1 is SEHNR and CDR2 FQNEAQ (reference sequence). CDR3 length: 14 residues. The CDR3, as DNA: TGTGCCAGTAAATCCGGGACTTTGAACACTGAAGCTTTCTTT. Translation gives CASKSGTLNTEAFF.

The chain joins TRBV6-5 to TRBJ1-1; no clear D. The germline V gene encodes CDR1 MNHEY and CDR2 SVGAGI. The CDR3 length is 16 residues. V lost 0 bases and J lost 1, with 12 bases in between. The CDR3 DNA reads TGTGCCAGCAGTTACTCGAATCTGGGCCCGAACACTGAAGCTTTCTTT. Encoded protein: CASSYSNLGPNTEAFF.

V and J are TRBV9 and TRBJ2-3; no reliable D call. The CDR3 sequence is 14 residues long. V was pared by 1 base and J by 3 bases, with 9 bases between. Germline V gene lookup returns CDR1 SGDLS and CDR2 YYNGEE. The CDR3 nucleotides read TGTGCCAGCAGCGTACGACTCCGTACAGATACGCAGTATTTT. As protein: CASSVRLRTDTQYF.

This chain joins TRBV18 and TRBJ2-5; no definite D call. Looked up from germline, CDR1 is KGHSH and CDR2 is LQKENI. The CDR3 consists of 12 residues. V lost 3 bases and J 1 base, leaving 3 bases between the germline ends. This CDR3 is CASSPGQETQYF. CDR3 DNA sequence: TGTGCCAGCTCACCGGGCCAAGAGACCCAGTACTTC. The whole variable domain, filled in from reference TRBV18 and TRBJ2-5, reads NAGVMQNPRHLVRRRGQEARLRCSPMKGHSHVYWYRQLPEEGLKFMVYLQKENIIDESGMPKERFSAEFPKEGPSILRIQQVVRGDSAAYFCASSPGQETQYFGPGTRLLVL.

The V gene is TRBV10-1, the J gene TRBJ2-1; D remains unclear. Germline lookup yields CDR1 WNHNN and CDR2 SYGVQD (reference sequence). Trimming took 2 bases from V and 2 from J, leaving 4 bases between them. This CDR3 is 13 amino acids long. The CDR3 reads CASSETAYNEQFF. The CDR3 DNA sequence: TGCGCCAGCAGTGAGACAGCCTACAATGAGCAGTTCTTC.

The chain employs TRBV10-3 and TRBJ2-5; the D is unclear. Trimming took off 2 bases at V and 0 bases at J, with 4 bases between the two ends. CDR3 length: 13 residues. Germline CDR1 and CDR2: ENHRY and SYGVKD. CDR3 bases: TGTGCCATCAGTGAGGATAACCAAGAGACCCAGTACTTC. It specifies CAISEDNQETQYF.

The J gene is TRBJ2-1, the V gene TRBV5-1; 9 nucleotides align to TRBD2. V gave up 4 bases and J gave up 8 bases; unmatched junction bases: 19. CDR1 SGHRS and CDR2 YFSETQ come from the germline V gene. The CDR3 loop spans 18 amino acids. DNA for the CDR3: TGCGCCAGCAGCCCGAGGTGGCTAGCGGGACCTCATGAGGATGAGCAGTTCTTC. Translated, it gives CASSPRWLAGPHEDEQFF.

The rearrangement uses TRBV7-9 and TRBJ2-2, with D unclear. Germline assignment: CDR1 SEHNR and CDR2 FQNEAQ (reference sequence). Trimming stripped 2 bases from V and 3 bases from J, with 4 bases between. CDR3 length: 13 residues. CDR3 region: CASSLYYTGELFF. The CDR3 DNA reads TGTGCCAGCAGCTTATACTACACCGGGGAGCTGTTTTTT.

V is TRBV5-4 and J is TRBJ1-1; TRBD1 matches at 8 bases. V gave up 4 bases and J gave up 4 bases; unmatched junction bases: 6. The V gene's germline CDR1 is SGHNT and CDR2 YYREEE (reference sequence). CDR3 size: 14 residues. In nucleotides, the CDR3 is TGTGCCAGCAGCCCAGGGGGCGGGGCCACTGAAGCTTTCTTT. Protein sequence: CASSPGGGATEAFF.

The chain recombines TRBV18 with TRBJ2-5, with D unresolved. Trimming took off 3 bases at V and 1 base at J, with 6 bases between the two ends. Germline CDR1 KGHSH, CDR2 LQKENI. This CDR3 spans 13 amino acids. The CDR3 loop reads CASSPTSQETQYF. Written as DNA, the CDR3 is TGTGCCAGCTCACCCACCAGCCAAGAGACCCAGTACTTC.

Here the CDR3 reads CASSDDPSSGANVLTF. The CDR3 nucleotides are TGTGCCAGCAGTGACGACCCCAGCTCTGGGGCCAACGTCCTGACTTTC. V usage is TRBV6-4 and J usage is TRBJ2-6, with unresolved D. Per germline, CDR1 MRHNA and CDR2 SNTAGT. V shed 2 bases and J shed 0 bases, with 8 bases lying between them. The CDR3 extends over 16 amino acids.

The rearrangement links TRBV28 to TRBJ2-4; 8 nucleotides align to TRBD2. The length of the CDR3 is 20 residues. The ends lost 7 bases at V and 0 bases at J; junction bases unmatched: 20. Germline values: CDR1 MDHEN, CDR2 SYDVKM. The CDR3 here is CASNSPNDFRGGIAKNIQYF. As DNA, the CDR3 is TGTGCCAGCAATTCACCCAACGACTTCCGGGGGGGGATAGCCAAAAACATTCAGTACTTC. Using reference TRBV28 and TRBJ2-4 for the parts outside the CDR3, the full variable domain is DVKVTQSSRYLVKRTGEKVFLECVQDMDHENMFWYRQDPGLGLRLIYFSYDVKMKEKGDIPEGYSVSREKKERFSLILESASTNQTSMYLCASNSPNDFRGGIAKNIQYFGAGTRLSVL.

This chain links TRBV7-2 with TRBJ1-1; the D gene is possibly TRBD1 (5 bases). V lost 2 bases, J lost 8 bases, and 12 bases lay in between. Germline V gene lookup returns CDR1 SGHTA and CDR2 FQGNSA. The CDR3 contains 13 residues. CDR3 sequence reads: CASSLTATVEAFF. CDR3 nucleotides: TGTGCCAGCAGCTTAACGGCGACAGTCGAAGCTTTCTTT.

This chain joins TRBV11-3 and TRBJ2-1; 7 bases map to TRBD2. The V and J ends lost 1 base and 7 bases, in that order; junction bases with no gene match: 7. This CDR3 is built from 15 residues. Germline V gene sequence: CDR1 SGHNT, CDR2 YENEEA. CDR3 residues: CASSLGGGEGNEQFF. CDR3 nucleotide sequence: TGTGCCAGCAGCTTAGGTGGCGGGGAGGGGAATGAGCAGTTCTTC.

The rearrangement uses TRBV7-3 and TRBJ2-3; maybe TRBD2 (6 bases). Germline V gives CDR1 SGHTA, CDR2 FQGTGA. This CDR3 comprises 14 residues. V was shortened by 2 bases and J by 6 bases, with 12 bases between the two germline ends. This CDR3 reads CASSLGLAFDTQYF. The CDR3 bases are TGTGCCAGCAGCTTAGGGCTAGCGTTTGATACGCAGTATTTT.

V gene TRBV10-3 combines with J gene TRBJ2-2; 7 nucleotides match TRBD2. After removal of 6 bases from V and 0 bases from J, the junction contained 4 bases not matched to a gene. Per germline, CDR1 ENHRY and CDR2 SYGVKD. CDR3 length equals 15 residues. This chain's CDR3 is CAIRERDSNTGELFF. CDR3 DNA sequence: TGTGCCATCAGGGAGCGGGACTCGAACACCGGGGAGCTGTTTTTT.

The chain combines TRBV6-5 with TRBJ1-2, with 8 bases that match TRBD1. Germline V lookup: CDR1 MNHEY, CDR2 SVGAGI. V shed 0 bases, J shed 3 bases, and the junction held 3 bases outside the gene matches. CDR3 length: 15 amino acids. CDR3 nucleotides: TGTGCCAGCAGTTACTCGAAGGACAGGGACTATGGCTACACCTTC. This translates into CASSYSKDRDYGYTF.

This clone occurred once. CDR3 coding DNA: TGTGCCAGCAGCCGTACAGTCGGACAGGGGGGCAATACGCAGTATTTT. It yields the protein CASSRTVGQGGNTQYF. The rearrangement uses TRBV28 and TRBJ2-3, with 10 bases aligning to TRBD1. Looked up from germline, CDR1 is MDHEN and CDR2 is SYDVKM. V shed 6 bases and J 7 bases; nucleotides not matched to a gene: 13. The CDR3 has 16 amino acids. The variable domain in full, with the rest retrieved from reference TRBV28 and TRBJ2-3, is DVKVTQSSRYLVKRTGEKVFLECVQDMDHENMFWYRQDPGLGLRLIYFSYDVKMKEKGDIPEGYSVSREKKERFSLILESASTNQTSMYLCASSRTVGQGGNTQYFGPGTRLTVL.